The following is a T cell receptor beta chain sequence with its context. This record belongs to a study of control samples from healthy donors and cancer patients. CDR3 size: 16 residues. Germline lookup yields CDR1 MNHNY and CDR2 SVGAGI (reference sequence). The trim removed 3 bases at V and 0 bases at J, leaving 5 bases unmatched. Sequencing used immunoSEQ multiplex PCR; TCRdb keeps in-frame clones, though not all of them. In the table there are tens of thousands of clones, approximately 94% of which are singletons. The chain has TRBV6-6 and TRBJ1-5; TRBD1 aligns across 7 bases. Sequenced input: blood. This clonotype originated in a woman aged 18-29 years in good health. CDR3 loop: CASSYPGTASNQPQHF. The DNA of the CDR3 is TGTGCCAGCAGTTATCCCGGGACAGCTAGCAATCAGCCCCAGCATTTT.